These 9 T cell receptor beta chains came from one sample sequenced in a study of blood T cell repertoires in COVID-19. The protocol was immunoSEQ multiplex PCR, while the TCRdb copy is restricted to in-frame clones and leaves out a portion. The data hold under 250,000 clones, with roughly 85% observed a single time. Sequencing was performed on PBMCs or T cells enriched from blood (not recorded which). These receptors were taken from a woman aged 50 to 60 with acute COVID-19.

This chain links TRBV5-3 with TRBJ2-3; TRBD2 matches 10 bases. TRBV5-3 counts as an open reading frame of uncertain function. The CDR3 has 17 amino acids. Trimming removed 2 bases from V and 4 bases from J; junction bases left unmatched: 10. This CDR3 is CARSLLVSGGAADTQYF. The CDR3 nucleotides are TGTGCCAGAAGCTTACTGGTCAGCGGGGGGGCAGCAGATACGCAGTATTTT.

The rearrangement joins TRBV5-1 to TRBJ1-2; D is uncertain. Germline V lookup: CDR1 SGHRS, CDR2 YFSETQ. The V and J ends lost 4 bases and 6 bases respectively, with 13 bases between them. The CDR3 consists of 13 residues. Written as DNA, the CDR3 is TGCGCCAGCAGCCAGGAGGATCGGAATGGCTACACCTTC. Protein sequence: CASSQEDRNGYTF.

The genes are TRBV4-1 and TRBJ1-6, with a possible D match to TRBD1 (5 bases). The germline V and J ends were trimmed by 5 bases and 5 bases, with 13 bases remaining between them. CDR1 and CDR2 (germline): MGHRA, YSYEKL. This CDR3 is built from 15 residues. CDR3 in DNA: TGCGCCAGCAGCTTTGGGACTGGGAATAATTCACCCCTCCACTTT. Its protein is CASSFGTGNNSPLHF.

V gene TRBV9 combines with J gene TRBJ2-3; 10 nucleotides align to TRBD1. With 4 bases clipped from V and 6 bases from J, the junction kept 8 bases outside the gene matches. The CDR3 has 15 residues. Germline assignment: CDR1 SGDLS and CDR2 YYNGEE. CDR3 nucleotide sequence: TGTGCCAGCAGCTCCCGGACAGGGGGAGTCGATACGCAGTATTTT. Its protein is CASSSRTGGVDTQYF.

Details on this clone: This same CDR3 is encoded by further DNA sequences in the sample. The V gene is TRBV11-2, the J gene TRBJ1-1; 9 positions agree with TRBD1. V lost 3 bases to trimming and J lost 1 base; unmatched junction nucleotides: 0. The CDR3 extends over 14 amino acids. The V gene's germline CDR1 is SGHAT and CDR2 FQNNGV. The CDR3 loop is CASSLGQGNTEAFF. CDR3 nucleotides: TGTGCCAGCAGCTTGGGACAGGGGAACACTGAAGCTTTCTTT.

The J gene is TRBJ1-1, the V gene TRBV7-2; 7 bases map to TRBD1. The germline CDR1 and CDR2 sequences are SGHTA and FQGNSA. J gave up 4 bases and V 3 bases, and 8 bases lay outside the gene matches. The CDR3 runs to 15 residues. The CDR3 region is CASSFRGTEGTEAFF. The CDR3 region has the DNA TGTGCCAGCAGCTTCAGAGGGACAGAAGGCACTGAAGCTTTCTTT.

The chain employs TRBV5-1 and TRBJ1-1; 7 nucleotides line up with TRBD1. The CDR3 covers 16 residues. Germline V gene sequence: CDR1 SGHRS, CDR2 YFSETQ. J was trimmed by 6 bases and V by 1 base; bases with no gene match: 12. CDR3 nucleotides: TGCGCCAGCAGCTTGTTAGGGCACAGGGGAGACCCTGAAGCTTTCTTT. Its protein product is CASSLLGHRGDPEAFF.

V gene TRBV10-3 combines with J gene TRBJ1-2; 8 nucleotides match TRBD1. Germline assignment: CDR1 ENHRY and CDR2 SYGVKD. CDR3 size: 15 residues. With V trimmed by 3 bases and J by 0 bases, 3 bases remained unmatched. The DNA for the CDR3 is TGTGCCATCAGTGATCGGGACAGGCCTAACTATGGCTACACCTTC. Amino acid sequence: CAISDRDRPNYGYTF.

This chain uses TRBV29-1 with TRBJ1-4, with 8 bases lining up with TRBD1. The CDR3 loop spans 13 amino acids. The germline CDR1 and CDR2 sequences are SQVTM and ANQGSEA. V trimming: 2 bases; J trimming: 5 bases; junction bases outside the gene matches: 1. The CDR3 loop reads CSVEQGANEKLFF. For the CDR3, the DNA is TGCAGCGTTGAACAGGGGGCGAATGAAAAACTGTTTTTT.